The clone carrying this T cell receptor beta chain showed up just a few times. V was clipped by 6 bases and J by 8 bases, with 12 bases between them. The CDR3 consists of 12 residues. This sample is part of a study of human T cells and chemical hapten exposure. Study details: The study patch tested 0.01% DPC on the upper back and read results at 6 days. Patients, a majority of them female, were diagnosed with alopecia areata, totalis or universalis.

TCRdb itself ran the RACE reads through MiXCR, one entry per CDR3 protein. The sample contains more than 75,000 distinct CDR3 sequences, 8% to 10% of which appear only once. The time point was: pre-sensitization, week 0. Documented treatment: therapeutic diphenylcyclopropenone sensitization with weekly scalp DPC. Sample: whole blood, taken in connection with sensitization to the hapten diphenylcyclopropenone (DPC). This receptor was taken from a woman aged 35 to 49 with alopecia areata. Some clones in this sample may be carry-over from other donors' samples. The chain links TRBV12-3 or TRBV12-4 to TRBJ2-3, with D unclear. The CDR3 bases are TGTGCCAGCAGCCTCATGGGCAGTACGCAGTATTTT. Its protein product is CASSLMGSTQYF.